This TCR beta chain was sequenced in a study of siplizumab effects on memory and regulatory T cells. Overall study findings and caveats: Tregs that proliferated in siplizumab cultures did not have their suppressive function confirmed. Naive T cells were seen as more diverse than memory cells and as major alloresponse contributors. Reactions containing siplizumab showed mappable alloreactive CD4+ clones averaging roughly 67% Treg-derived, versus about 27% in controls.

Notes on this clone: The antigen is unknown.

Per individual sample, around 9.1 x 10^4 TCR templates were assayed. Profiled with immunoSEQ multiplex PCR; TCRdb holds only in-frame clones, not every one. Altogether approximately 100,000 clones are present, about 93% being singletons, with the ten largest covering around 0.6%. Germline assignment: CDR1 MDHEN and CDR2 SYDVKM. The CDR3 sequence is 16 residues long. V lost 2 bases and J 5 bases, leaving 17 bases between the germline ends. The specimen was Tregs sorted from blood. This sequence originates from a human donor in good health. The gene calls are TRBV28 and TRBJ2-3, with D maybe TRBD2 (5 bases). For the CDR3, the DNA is TGTGCCAGCAGTTTAGTTGAGGGTAGCTTTAAAGATACGCAGTATTTT. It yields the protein CASSLVEGSFKDTQYF.